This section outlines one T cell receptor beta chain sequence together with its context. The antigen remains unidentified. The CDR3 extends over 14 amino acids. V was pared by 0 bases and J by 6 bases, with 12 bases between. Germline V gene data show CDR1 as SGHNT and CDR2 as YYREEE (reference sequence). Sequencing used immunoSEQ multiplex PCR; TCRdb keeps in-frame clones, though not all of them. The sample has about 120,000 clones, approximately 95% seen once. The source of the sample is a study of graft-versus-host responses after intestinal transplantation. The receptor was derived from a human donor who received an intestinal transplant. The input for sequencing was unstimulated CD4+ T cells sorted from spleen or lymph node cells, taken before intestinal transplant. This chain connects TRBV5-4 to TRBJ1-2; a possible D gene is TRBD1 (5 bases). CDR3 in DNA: TGTGCCAGCAGCTTGGGCCACACGACAGATGGCTACACCTTC. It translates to CASSLGHTTDGYTF.